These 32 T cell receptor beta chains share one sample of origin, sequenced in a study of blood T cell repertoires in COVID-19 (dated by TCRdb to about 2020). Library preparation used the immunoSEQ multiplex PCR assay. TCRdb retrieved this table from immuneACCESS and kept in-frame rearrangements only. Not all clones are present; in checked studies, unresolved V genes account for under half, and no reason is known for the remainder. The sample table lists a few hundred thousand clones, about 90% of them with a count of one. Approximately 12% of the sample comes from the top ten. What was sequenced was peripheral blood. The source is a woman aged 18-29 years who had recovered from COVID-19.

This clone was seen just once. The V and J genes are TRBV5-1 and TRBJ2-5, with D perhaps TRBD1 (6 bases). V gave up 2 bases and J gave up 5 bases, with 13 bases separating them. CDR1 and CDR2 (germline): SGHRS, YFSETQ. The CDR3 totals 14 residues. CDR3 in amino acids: CASSFRGSEETQYF. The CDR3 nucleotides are TGCGCCAGCAGCTTCAGGGGTAGCGAGGAGACCCAGTACTTC.

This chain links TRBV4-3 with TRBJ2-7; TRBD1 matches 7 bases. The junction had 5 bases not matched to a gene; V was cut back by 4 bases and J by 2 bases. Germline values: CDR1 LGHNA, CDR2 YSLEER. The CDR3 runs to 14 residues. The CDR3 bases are TGCGCCAGCAGCCCGCAAACAGGGGCCTACGAGCAGTACTTC. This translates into CASSPQTGAYEQYF.

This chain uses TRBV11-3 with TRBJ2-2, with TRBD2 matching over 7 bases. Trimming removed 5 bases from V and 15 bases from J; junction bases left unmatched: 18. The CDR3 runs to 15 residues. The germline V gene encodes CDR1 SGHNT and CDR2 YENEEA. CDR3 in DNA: TGTGCCAGCAGCGGAGGGGCGGGAGATAATCGGGTGGTGTTTTTT. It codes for CASSGGAGDNRVVFF. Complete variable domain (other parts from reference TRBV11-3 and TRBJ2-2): EAGVVQSPRYKIIEKKQPVAFWCNPISGHNTLYWYLQNLGQGPELLIRYENEEAVDDSQLPKDRFSAERLKGVDSTLKIQPAELGDSAVYLCASSGGAGDNRVVFFGEGSRLTVL.

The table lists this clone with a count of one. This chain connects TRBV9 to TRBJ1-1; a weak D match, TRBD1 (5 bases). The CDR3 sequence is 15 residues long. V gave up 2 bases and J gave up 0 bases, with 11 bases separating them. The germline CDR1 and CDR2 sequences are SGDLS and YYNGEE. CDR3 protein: CASSVTDIMNTEAFF. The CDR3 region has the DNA TGTGCCAGCAGCGTGACAGATATCATGAACACTGAAGCTTTCTTT.

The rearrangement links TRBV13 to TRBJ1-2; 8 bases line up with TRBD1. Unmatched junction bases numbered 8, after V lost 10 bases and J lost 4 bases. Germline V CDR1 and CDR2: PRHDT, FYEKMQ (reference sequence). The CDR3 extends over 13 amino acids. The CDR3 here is CANFDRGGYGYTF. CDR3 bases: TGTGCCAACTTCGACAGGGGCGGCTATGGCTACACCTTC.

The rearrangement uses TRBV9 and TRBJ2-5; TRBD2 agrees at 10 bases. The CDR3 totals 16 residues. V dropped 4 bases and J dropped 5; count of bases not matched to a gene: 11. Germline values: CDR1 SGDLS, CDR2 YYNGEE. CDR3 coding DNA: TGTGCCAGCAGCACCCCCGAGCGGGAGGGCAGGGAGACCCAGTACTTC. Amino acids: CASSTPEREGRETQYF.

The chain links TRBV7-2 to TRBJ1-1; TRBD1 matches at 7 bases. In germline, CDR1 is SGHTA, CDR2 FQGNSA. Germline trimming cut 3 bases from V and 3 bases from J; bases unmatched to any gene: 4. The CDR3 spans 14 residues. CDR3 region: CASSFKTGYTEAFF. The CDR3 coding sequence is TGTGCCAGCAGCTTCAAGACAGGGTACACTGAAGCTTTCTTT.

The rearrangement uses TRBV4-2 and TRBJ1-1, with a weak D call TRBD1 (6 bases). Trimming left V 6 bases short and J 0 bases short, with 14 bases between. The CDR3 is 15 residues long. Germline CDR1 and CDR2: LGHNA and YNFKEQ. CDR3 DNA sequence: TGTGCCAGCAGTTTACTCGGACAGATGAACACTGAAGCTTTCTTT. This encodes CASSLLGQMNTEAFF.

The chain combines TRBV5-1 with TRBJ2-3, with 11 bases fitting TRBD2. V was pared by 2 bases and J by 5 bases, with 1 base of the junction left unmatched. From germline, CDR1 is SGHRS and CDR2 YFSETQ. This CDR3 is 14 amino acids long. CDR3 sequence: CASSFSGGGDTQYF. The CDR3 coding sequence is TGCGCCAGCAGCTTTAGCGGGGGGGGAGATACGCAGTATTTT.

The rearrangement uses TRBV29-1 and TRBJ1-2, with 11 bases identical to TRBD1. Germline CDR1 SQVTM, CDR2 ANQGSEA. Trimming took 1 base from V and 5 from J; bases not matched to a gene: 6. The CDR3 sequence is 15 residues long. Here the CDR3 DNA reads TGCAGCGTTGAAGTAGGACAGGGGGCGCGGTATGGCTACACCTTC. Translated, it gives CSVEVGQGARYGYTF.

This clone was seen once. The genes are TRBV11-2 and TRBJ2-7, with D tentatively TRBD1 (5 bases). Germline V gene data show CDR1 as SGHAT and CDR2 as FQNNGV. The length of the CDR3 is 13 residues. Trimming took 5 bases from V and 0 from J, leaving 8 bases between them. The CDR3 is CASSRTHSYEQYF. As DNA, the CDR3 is TGTGCCAGCAGCCGGACACACTCCTACGAGCAGTACTTC. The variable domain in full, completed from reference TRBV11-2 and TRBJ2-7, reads EAGVAQSPRYKIIEKRQSVAFWCNPISGHATLYWYQQILGQGPKLLIQFQNNGVVDDSQLPKDRFSAERLKGVDSTLKIQPAKLEDSAVYLCASSRTHSYEQYFGPGTRLTVT.

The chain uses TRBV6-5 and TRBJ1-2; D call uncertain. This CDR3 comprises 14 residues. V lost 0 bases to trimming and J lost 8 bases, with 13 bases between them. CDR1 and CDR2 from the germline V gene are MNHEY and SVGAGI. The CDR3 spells CASSYSRQPGGYTF. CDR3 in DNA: TGTGCCAGCAGTTACTCGAGGCAGCCCGGCGGCTACACCTTC.

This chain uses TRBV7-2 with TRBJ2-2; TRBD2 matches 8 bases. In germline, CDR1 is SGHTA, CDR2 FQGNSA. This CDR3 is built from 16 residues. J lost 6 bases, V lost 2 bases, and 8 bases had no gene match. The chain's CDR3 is CASSLFLAGSPGELFF. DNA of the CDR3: TGTGCCAGCAGCTTATTTCTAGCGGGCTCACCCGGGGAGCTGTTTTTT.

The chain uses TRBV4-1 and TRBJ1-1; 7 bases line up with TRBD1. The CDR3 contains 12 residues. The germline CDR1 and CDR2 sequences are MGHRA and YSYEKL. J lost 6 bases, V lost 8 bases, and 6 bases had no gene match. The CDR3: CASGQGGPEAFF. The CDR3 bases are TGCGCCAGCGGTCAGGGGGGCCCTGAAGCTTTCTTT.

Written as DNA, the CDR3 is TGTGCCAGCAGCGCCGGGACTAGCGGGCAAGAGACCCAGTACTTC. Residues: CASSAGTSGQETQYF. The chain is built from TRBV9 and TRBJ2-5, with TRBD2 matching over 12 bases. Germline CDR1 reads SGDLS; CDR2 reads YYNGEE. There are 15 residues in the CDR3. V lost 3 bases, J lost 2 bases, and 2 bases stayed unmatched.

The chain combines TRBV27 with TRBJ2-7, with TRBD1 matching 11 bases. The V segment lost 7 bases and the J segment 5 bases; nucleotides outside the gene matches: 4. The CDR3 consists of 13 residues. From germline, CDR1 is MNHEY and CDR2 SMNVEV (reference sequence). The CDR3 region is CASIGTGGNEQYF. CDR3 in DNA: TGTGCCAGCATAGGGACAGGGGGAAACGAGCAGTACTTC.

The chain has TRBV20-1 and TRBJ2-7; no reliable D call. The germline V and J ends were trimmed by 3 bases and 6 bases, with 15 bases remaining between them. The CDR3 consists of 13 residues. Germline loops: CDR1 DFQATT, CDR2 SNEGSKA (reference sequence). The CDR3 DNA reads TGCAGTGCTAGTGGTCCCTATCTAATCGAGCAGTACTTC. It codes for CSASGPYLIEQYF.

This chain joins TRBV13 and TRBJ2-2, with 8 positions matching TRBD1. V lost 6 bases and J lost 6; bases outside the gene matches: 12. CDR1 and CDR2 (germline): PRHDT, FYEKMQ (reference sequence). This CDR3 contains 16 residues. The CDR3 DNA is TGTGCCAGCAGAGACCCCAGGGGGCGGCGGGCCGGGGAGCTGTTTTTT. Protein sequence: CASRDPRGRRAGELFF.

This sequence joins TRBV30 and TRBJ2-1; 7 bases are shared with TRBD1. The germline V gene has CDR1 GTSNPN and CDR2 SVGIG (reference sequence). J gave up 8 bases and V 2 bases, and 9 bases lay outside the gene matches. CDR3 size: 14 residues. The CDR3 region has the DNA TGTGCCTGGAGTATCCGACAGGGAGAGGATGAGCAGTTCTTC. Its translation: CAWSIRQGEDEQFF.

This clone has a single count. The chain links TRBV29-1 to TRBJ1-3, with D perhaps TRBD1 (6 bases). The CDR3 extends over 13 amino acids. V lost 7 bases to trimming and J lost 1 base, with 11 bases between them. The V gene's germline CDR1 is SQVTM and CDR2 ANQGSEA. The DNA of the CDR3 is TGCAGCGGACAGGTTTCTTCTGGAAACACCATATATTTT. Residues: CSGQVSSGNTIYF.

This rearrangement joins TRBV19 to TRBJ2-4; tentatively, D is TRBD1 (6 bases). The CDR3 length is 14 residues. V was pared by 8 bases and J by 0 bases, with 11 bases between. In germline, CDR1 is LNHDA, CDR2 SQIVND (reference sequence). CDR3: CASSGELAKNIQYF. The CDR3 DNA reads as TGTGCCAGTTCAGGGGAACTAGCCAAAAACATTCAGTACTTC.

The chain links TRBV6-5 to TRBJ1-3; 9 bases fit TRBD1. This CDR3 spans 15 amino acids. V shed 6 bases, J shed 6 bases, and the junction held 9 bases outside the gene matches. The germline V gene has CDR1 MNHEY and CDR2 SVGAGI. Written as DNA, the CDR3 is TGTGCCAGCAGGGGGACAGGACAGGGGATAAACACCATATATTTT. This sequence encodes CASRGTGQGINTIYF.

Here the CDR3 DNA reads TGCAGTGCTAGTGAAGGGGCAGTCTCCTACGAGCAGTACTTC. Protein: CSASEGAVSYEQYF. The rearrangement links TRBV20-1 to TRBJ2-7, with a weak D call TRBD1 (5 bases). The CDR3 sequence is 14 residues long. V shed 3 bases and J shed 0 bases, with 12 bases lying between them. CDR1 is DFQATT, CDR2 SNEGSKA, per germline (reference sequence).

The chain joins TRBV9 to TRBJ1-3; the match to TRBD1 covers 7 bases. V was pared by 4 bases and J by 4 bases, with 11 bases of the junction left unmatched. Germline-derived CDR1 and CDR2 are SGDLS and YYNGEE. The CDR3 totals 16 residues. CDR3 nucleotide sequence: TGTGCCAGCAGCACCGCGGGACAGCTAACAGGAAACACCATATATTTT. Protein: CASSTAGQLTGNTIYF.

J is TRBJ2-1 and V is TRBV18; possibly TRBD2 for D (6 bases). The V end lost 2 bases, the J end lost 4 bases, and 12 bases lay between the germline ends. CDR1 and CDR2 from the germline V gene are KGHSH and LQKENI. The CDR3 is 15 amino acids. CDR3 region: CASSPLAGTYNEQFF. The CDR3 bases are TGTGCCAGCTCACCATTGGCGGGGACGTACAATGAGCAGTTCTTC.

The chain's CDR3 is CASRQRSSYNEQFF. The CDR3 coding sequence is TGTGCCAGCAGGCAGCGGAGCTCCTACAATGAGCAGTTCTTC. This sequence joins TRBV6-5 and TRBJ2-1; the D gene is possibly TRBD2 (5 bases). V was shortened by 6 bases and J by 0 bases, with 9 bases between the two germline ends. Germline assignment: CDR1 MNHEY and CDR2 SVGAGI. The CDR3 loop spans 14 amino acids.

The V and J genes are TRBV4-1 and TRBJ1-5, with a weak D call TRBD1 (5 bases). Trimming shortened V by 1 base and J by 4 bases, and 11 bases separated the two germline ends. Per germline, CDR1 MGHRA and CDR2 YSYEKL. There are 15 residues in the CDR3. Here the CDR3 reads CASSQAGLPNQPQHF. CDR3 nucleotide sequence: TGCGCCAGCAGCCAAGCGGGACTCCCAAATCAGCCCCAGCATTTT.

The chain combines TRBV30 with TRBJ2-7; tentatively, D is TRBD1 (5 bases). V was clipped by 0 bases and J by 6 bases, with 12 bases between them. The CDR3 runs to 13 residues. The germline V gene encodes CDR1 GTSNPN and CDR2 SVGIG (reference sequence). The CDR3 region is CAWSVRLDTEQYF. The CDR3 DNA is TGTGCCTGGAGTGTACGGTTGGACACCGAGCAGTACTTC. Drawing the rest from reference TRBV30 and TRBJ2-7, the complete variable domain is SQTIHQWPATLVQPVGSPLSLECTVEGTSNPNLYWYRQAAGRGLQLLFYSVGIGQISSEVPQNLSASRPQDRQFILSSKKLLLSDSGFYLCAWSVRLDTEQYFGPGTRLTVT.

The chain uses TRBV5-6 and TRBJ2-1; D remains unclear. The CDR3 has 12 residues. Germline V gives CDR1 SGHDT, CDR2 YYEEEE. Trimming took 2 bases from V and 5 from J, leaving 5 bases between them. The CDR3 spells CASSLTDNEQFF. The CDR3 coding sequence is TGTGCCAGCAGCTTAACGGACAATGAGCAGTTCTTC.

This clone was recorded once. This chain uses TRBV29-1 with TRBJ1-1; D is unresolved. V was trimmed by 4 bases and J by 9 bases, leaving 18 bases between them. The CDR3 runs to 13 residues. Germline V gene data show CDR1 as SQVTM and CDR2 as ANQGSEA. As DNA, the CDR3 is TGCAGCGTTGTGCATTATATTCAGGCAAAAGCTTTCTTT. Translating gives CSVVHYIQAKAFF.

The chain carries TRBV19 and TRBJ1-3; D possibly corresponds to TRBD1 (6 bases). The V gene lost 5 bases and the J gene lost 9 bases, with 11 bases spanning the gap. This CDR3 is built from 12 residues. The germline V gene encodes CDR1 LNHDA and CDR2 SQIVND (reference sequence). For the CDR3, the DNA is TGTGCCAGTAGTGCGGGGGCCGGCACCATATATTTT. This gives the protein CASSAGAGTIYF.

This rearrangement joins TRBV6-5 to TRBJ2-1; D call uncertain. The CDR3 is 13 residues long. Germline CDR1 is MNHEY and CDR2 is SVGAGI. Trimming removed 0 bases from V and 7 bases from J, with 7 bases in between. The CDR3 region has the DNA TGTGCCAGCAGTTACTCCGTCGGGAATGAGCAGTTCTTC. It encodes CASSYSVGNEQFF.